This T cell receptor (beta chain) was sequenced in a study of T cells after yellow fever vaccination. Overall study: Fractions of low cell number were prepared using SMART-Seq v4 Ultra Low Input.

This clonotype appeared many times. What it binds is not known. The study, taken as a whole, reports: Abundant clonotypes from the bulk population could contaminate FACS-sorted repertoires.

Trimming cost V 4 bases and J 5 bases; bases outside gene matches: 2. The CDR3 contains 13 residues. Germline assignment: CDR1 ENHRY and CDR2 SYGVKD. Production of TCR cDNA was by 5'RACE template switching, which also added a universal primer site and UMIs. TCRdb passed the 5' RACE reads through MiXCR, listing each CDR3 protein once. In the table there are around 350,000 distinct CDR3 sequences, approximately 5.7% of which are singletons. Specimen: PBMCs, collected 5 days after the yellow fever booster vaccination. The sequence came from a man aged 30 to 45 who received the YFV17D yellow fever vaccine. V gene TRBV10-3 combines with J gene TRBJ2-1; 7 bases are a match to TRBD2. The CDR3 sequence: CAISGRGDNEQFF. The CDR3 nucleotides read TGTGCCATCAGTGGTCGGGGGGACAATGAGCAGTTCTTC.